What follows describes a single T cell receptor (beta chain). Its cognate antigen has yet to be identified. Base-call qualities are not available, and no considerably larger clone is one nucleotide away. The source of the sample is a study of blood T cell repertoires in COVID-19 (dated by TCRdb to between 2020 and 2021). As for the study more broadly: Samples covering the acute and convalescent phases of COVID-19 were provided by collaborators in the United States, Italy and Spain. Nearly every sample came with metadata listing a de-identified subject ID, COVID-19 status, age in years and sex. The dataset comprised deeply sampled blood TCRbeta repertoires from subjects exposed to, actively infected with, or recovered from COVID-19. A freely available public database, intended as a resource for researchers studying the immune response to SARS-CoV-2, is where the repertoires were released. Samples were obtained from the ongoing ImmuneRACE study (first 160 participants) and from 1,000 to 1,500 subjects provided by 6 global collaborators. The prospective study material was composed of cDNA or gDNA derived from T cells, B-cell-depleted T cells, or PBMCs. HLA class I and class II types, where available, came from metadata supplied by the sample provider rather than from assay-based typing.

Study-level results and caveats: The quantity of clinical and demographic metadata differed by source and by participant and was supplied without curation.

The CDR3 holds 13 amino acids from the cysteine to the phenylalanine. Solely the CDR3 DNA is kept, with 39 bases framed from the first base. CDR1 and CDR2 were assigned from the germline V gene as SQVTM and ANQGSEA. Trimming takes 6 bases from V and 7 bases from J, and the germline ends sit 16 bases apart. The immunoSEQ Assay, a bias-controlled multiplex PCR, was used to amplify TCRbeta CDR3 regions from genomic DNA. As for the original processing: Within the assay, amplification of reference gene primers was used to estimate how many nucleated cells each sample contained. Sequence reads were collapsed and filtered to measure the absolute abundance of every unique TCRbeta CDR3 rearrangement. For each sample, productive Simpson clonality was calculated by taking the square root of Simpson's diversity index across productive rearrangements. The table comes from immuneACCESS by way of TCRdb, which keeps in-frame sequences with V and J called. Part of the clones is missing from these tables; in studies checked, under half for an unresolved V gene and the rest for unknown reasons. That table supplies the V and J calls and clone size; D and trimming were determined from the DNA. This sample gives 35,000 to 50,000 clones in total; about 80% of them show up just once. Less than 25% of the sample belongs to the ten largest clones.

Whole blood was collected in K2EDTA tubes by collaborating institutions according to the institutions' own protocols. For TCRbeta analysis, collaborators shipped samples in one of three forms: frozen whole blood, isolated PBMCs, or DNA extracted from either of those sample types. Material for sequencing was peripheral blood. This TCR was sampled from a human donor with acute or convalescent COVID-19. The donor label of this sample is uncertain. The rearranged segments are TRBV29-1 and TRBJ1-5; TRBD1 is a possible D gene, resting on 6 matching bases. This receptor has the CDR3 CSVRNGGGQPQHF. The DNA reads as follows: TGCAGCGTCCGCAACGGGGGGGGCCAGCCCCAGCATTTT.